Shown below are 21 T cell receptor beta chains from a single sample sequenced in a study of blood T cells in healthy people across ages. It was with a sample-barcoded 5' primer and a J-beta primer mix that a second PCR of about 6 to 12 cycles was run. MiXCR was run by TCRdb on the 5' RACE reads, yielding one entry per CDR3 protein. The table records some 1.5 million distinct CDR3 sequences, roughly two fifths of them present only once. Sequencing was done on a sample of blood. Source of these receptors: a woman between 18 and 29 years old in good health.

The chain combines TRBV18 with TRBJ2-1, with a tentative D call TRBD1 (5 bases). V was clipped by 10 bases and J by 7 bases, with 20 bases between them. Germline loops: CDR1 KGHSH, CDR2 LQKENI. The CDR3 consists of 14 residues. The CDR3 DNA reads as TGTGCCACCTCCCCAATGGGGCCGTATAATGAGCAGTTCTTC. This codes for CATSPMGPYNEQFF.

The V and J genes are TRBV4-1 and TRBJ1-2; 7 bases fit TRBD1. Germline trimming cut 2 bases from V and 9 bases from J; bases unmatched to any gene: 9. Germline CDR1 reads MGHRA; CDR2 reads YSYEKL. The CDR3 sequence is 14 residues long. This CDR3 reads CASSQKWTGYSYTF. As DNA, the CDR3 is TGCGCCAGCAGCCAAAAATGGACAGGTTATAGCTACACCTTC.

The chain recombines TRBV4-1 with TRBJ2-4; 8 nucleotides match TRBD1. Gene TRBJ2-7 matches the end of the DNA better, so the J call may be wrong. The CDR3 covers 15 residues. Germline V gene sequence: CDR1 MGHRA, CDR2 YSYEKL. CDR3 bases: TGCGCCAGCAGCCAGGGGACAGGTTCGACTTACGAGCAGTACTTC. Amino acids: CASSQGTGSTYEQYF.

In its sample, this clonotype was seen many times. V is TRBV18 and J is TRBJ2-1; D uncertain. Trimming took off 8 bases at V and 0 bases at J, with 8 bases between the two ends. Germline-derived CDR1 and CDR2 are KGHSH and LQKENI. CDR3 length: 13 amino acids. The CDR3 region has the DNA TGTGCCAGCAGCCCGGTCTCCTACAATGAGCAGTTCTTC. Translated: CASSPVSYNEQFF.

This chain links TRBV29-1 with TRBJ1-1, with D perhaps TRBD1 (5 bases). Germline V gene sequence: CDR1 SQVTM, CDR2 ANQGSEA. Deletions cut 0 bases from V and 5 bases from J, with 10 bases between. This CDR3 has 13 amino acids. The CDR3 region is CSVEDRAYTEAFF. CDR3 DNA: TGCAGCGTTGAAGACAGGGCATATACTGAAGCTTTCTTT.

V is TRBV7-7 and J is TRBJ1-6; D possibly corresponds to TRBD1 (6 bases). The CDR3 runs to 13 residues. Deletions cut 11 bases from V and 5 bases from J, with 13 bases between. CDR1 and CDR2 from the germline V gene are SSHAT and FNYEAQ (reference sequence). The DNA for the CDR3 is TGTGCCGTGCGCGAGGGGGATAATTCACCCCTCCACTTT. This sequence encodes CAVREGDNSPLHF. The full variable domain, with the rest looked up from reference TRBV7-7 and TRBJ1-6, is GAGVSQSPRYKVTKRGQDVTLRCDPISSHATLYWYQQALGQGPEFLTYFNYEAQPDKSGLPSDRFSAERPEGSISTLTIQRTEQRDSAMYRCAVREGDNSPLHFGNGTRLTVT.

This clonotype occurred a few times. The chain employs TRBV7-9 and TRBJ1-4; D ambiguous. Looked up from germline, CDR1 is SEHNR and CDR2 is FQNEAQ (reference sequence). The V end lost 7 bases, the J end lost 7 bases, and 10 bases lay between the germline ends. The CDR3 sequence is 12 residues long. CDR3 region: CASIPISEKLFF. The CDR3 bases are TGTGCCAGCATCCCAATCAGTGAAAAACTGTTTTTT.

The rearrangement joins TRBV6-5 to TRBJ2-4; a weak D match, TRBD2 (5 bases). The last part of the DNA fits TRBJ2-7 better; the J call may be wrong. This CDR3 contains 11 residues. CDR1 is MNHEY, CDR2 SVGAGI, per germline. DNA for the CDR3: TGTGCCAGCAGAGCGGTTCACGAGCAGTACTTC. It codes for CASRAVHEQYF.

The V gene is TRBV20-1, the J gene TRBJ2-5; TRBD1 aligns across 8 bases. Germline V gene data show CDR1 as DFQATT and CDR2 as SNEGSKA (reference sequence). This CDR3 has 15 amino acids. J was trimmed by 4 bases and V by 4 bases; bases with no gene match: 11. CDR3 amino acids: CSANQGARFRETQYF. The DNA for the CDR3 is TGCAGTGCTAACCAGGGGGCACGGTTTCGAGAGACCCAGTACTTC.

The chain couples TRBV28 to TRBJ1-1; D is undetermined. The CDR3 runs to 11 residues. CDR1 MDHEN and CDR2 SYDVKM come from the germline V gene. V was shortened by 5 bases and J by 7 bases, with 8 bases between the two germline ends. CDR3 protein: CASSARYEAFF. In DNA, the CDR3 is TGTGCCAGCAGTGCCAGGTATGAAGCTTTCTTT.

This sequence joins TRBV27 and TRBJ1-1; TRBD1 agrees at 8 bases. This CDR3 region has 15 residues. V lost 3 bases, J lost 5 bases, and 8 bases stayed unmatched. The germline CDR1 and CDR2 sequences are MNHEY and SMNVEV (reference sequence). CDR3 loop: CASSLTGAVGTEAFF. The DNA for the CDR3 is TGTGCCAGCAGTTTGACAGGGGCAGTTGGGACTGAAGCTTTCTTT.

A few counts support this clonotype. The CDR3 DNA sequence: TGTGCCAGCACCTTGAGGGGGGCTAGCACTGAAGCTTTCTTT. It encodes CASTLRGASTEAFF. V usage is TRBV6-5 and J usage is TRBJ1-1, with D tentatively TRBD1 (6 bases). The length of the CDR3 is 14 residues. V lost 7 bases to trimming and J lost 4 bases, with 16 bases between them. CDR1 is MNHEY, CDR2 SVGAGI, per germline.

The CDR3 spells CASGTELRSTEAFF. Written as DNA, the CDR3 is TGTGCCAGCGGAACGGAACTCCGGAGCACTGAAGCTTTCTTT. This chain joins TRBV7-6 and TRBJ1-1, with D unclear. CDR1 and CDR2 (germline): SGHVS, FNYEAQ. The CDR3 totals 14 residues. V was clipped by 8 bases and J by 4 bases, with 17 bases between them.

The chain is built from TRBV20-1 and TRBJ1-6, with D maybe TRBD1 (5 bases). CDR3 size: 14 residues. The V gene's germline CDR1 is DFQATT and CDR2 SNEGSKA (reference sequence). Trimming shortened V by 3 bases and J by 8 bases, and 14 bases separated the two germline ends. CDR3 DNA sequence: TGCAGTGCTAGCCGGGACGGGGGTTATTCACCCCTCCACTTT. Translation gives CSASRDGGYSPLHF.

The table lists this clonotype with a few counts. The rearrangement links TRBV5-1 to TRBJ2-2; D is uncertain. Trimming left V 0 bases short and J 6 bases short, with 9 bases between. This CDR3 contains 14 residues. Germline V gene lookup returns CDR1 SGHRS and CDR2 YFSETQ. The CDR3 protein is CASSLGSESGELFF. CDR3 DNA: TGCGCCAGCAGCTTGGGGTCCGAGTCCGGGGAGCTGTTTTTT.

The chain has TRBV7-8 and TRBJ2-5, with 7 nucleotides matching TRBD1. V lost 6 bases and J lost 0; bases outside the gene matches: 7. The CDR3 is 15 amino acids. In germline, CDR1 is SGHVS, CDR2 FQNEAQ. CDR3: CASSPKGGYQETQYF. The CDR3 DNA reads TGTGCCAGCAGTCCCAAAGGGGGCTACCAAGAGACCCAGTACTTC.

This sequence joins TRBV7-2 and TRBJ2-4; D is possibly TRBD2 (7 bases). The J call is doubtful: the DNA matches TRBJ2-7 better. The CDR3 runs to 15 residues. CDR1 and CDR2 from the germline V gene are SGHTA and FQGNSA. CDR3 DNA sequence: TGTGCCAGCAGCTGGCGGGGAGGGGGCTCCTACGAGCAGTACTTC. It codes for CASSWRGGGSYEQYF.

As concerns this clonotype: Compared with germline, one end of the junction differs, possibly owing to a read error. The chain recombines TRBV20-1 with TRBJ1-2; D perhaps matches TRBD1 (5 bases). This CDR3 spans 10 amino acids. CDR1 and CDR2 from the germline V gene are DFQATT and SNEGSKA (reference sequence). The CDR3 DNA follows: TGCAGTGCTACGACCGGGACGTACATCTTC. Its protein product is CSATTGTYIF.

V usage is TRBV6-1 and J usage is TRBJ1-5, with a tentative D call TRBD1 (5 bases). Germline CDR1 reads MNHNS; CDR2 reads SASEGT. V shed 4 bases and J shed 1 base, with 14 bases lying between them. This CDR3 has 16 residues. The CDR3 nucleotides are TGTGCCAGCAGTGGGGAAAGAGGGGCGAGCAATCAGCCCCAGCATTTT. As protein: CASSGERGASNQPQHF.

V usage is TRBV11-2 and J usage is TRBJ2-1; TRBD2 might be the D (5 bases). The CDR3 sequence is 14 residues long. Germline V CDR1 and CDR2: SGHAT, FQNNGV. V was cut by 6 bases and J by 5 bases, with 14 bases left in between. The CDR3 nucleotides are TGTGCCAGCAGGCCGACCCGGGAACACAATGAGCAGTTCTTC. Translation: CASRPTREHNEQFF.

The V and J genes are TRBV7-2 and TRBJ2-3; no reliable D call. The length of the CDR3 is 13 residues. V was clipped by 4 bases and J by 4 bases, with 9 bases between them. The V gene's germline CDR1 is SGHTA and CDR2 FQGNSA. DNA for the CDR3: TGTGCCAGCAGCTCCCTAGGACCAGATACGCAGTATTTT. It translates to CASSSLGPDTQYF.